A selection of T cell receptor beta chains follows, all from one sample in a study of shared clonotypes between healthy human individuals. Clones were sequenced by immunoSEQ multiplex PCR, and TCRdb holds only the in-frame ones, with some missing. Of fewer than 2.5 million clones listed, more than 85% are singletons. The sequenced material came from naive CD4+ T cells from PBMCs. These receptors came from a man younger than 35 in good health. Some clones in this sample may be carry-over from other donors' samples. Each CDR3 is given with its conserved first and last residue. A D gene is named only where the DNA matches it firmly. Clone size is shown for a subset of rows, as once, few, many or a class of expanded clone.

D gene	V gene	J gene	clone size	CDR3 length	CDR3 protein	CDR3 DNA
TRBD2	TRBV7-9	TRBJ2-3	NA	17	CASSSYTGTSVTDTQYF	TGTGCCAGCAGCTCTTACACCGGGACTAGCGTTACAGATACGCAGTATTTT
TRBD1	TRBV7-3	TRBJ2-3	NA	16	CASSLSRTGGTDTQYF	TGTGCCAGCAGCTTAAGTCGGACAGGTGGCACAGATACGCAGTATTTT
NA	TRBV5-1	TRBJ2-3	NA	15	CASSATGFPPDTQYF	TGCGCCAGCAGCGCCACAGGATTCCCCCCAGATACGCAGTATTTT
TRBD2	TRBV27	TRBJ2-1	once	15	CASRTPGTSPNEQFF	TGTGCCAGCAGGACCCCCGGGACTAGCCCCAATGAGCAGTTCTTC
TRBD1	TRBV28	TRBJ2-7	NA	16	CASRRVQGLLSYEQYF	TGTGCCAGCCGAAGGGTACAGGGGCTCTTATCCTACGAGCAGTACTTC
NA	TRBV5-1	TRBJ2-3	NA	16	CASSLADDGGTDTQYF	TGCGCCAGCAGCTTGGCGGATGACGGAGGCACAGATACGCAGTATTTT
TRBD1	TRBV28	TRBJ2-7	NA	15	CASTAAWTGAYEQYF	TGTGCCAGCACCGCCGCGTGGACAGGGGCCTACGAGCAGTACTTC
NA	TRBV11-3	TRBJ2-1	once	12	CASRGGTGTQFF	TGTGCCAGCAGGGGGGGGACAGGAACGCAGTTCTTC
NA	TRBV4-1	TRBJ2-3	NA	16	CASSQVVPASADTQYF	TGCGCCAGCAGCCAAGTTGTCCCGGCGAGCGCAGATACGCAGTATTTT
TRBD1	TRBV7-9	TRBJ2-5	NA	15	CASSLRQGPGETQYF	TGTGCCAGCAGCTTAAGACAGGGTCCGGGAGAGACCCAGTACTTC
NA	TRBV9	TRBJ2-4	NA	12	CASGTEYYIQYF	TGTGCCTCCGGGACGGAGTATTACATTCAGTACTTC
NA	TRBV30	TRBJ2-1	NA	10	CAWSNNEQFF	TGTGCCTGGTCGAACAATGAGCAGTTCTTC
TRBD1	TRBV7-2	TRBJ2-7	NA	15	CASSAPGQRGYEQYF	TGTGCCAGCAGCGCACCGGGACAGAGGGGCTACGAGCAGTACTTC
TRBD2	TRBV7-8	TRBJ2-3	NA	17	CASSRSGTTVGTDTQYF	TGTGCCAGCAGCCGTTCGGGGACTACCGTAGGCACAGATACGCAGTATTTT
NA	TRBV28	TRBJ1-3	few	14	CASSLPPSGNTIYF	TGTGCCAGCAGTTTACCCCCCTCTGGAAACACCATATATTTT
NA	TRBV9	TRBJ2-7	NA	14	CASSPLGSSYEQYF	TGTGCCAGCAGCCCATTAGGGAGCTCCTACGAGCAGTACTTC
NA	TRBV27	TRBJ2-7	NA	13	CASSPPSRYEQYF	TGTGCCAGCAGCCCCCCCTCCCGCTACGAGCAGTACTTC
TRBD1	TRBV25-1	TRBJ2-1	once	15	CASSEAGGGYNEQFF	TGTGCCAGCAGTGAAGCAGGGGGTGGTTACAATGAGCAGTTCTTC
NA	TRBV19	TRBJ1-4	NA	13	CATTAGFNEKLFF	TGTGCCACTACGGCTGGCTTCAATGAAAAACTGTTTTTT
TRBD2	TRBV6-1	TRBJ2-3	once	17	CASSVVFSSGRSNTQYF	TGTGCCAGCAGTGTTGTCTTCTCTAGCGGGAGATCGAATACGCAGTATTTT
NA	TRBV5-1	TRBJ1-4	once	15	CASSLRAATNEKLFF	TGCGCCAGCAGCTTGAGGGCTGCAACTAATGAAAAACTGTTTTTT
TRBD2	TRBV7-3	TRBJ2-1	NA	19	CASSLMTSAAMGSYNEQFF	TGTGCCAGCAGCTTAATGACTAGCGCAGCAATGGGGTCCTACAATGAGCAGTTCTTC
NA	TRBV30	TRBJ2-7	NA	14	CAWSVKGSSYEQYF	TGTGCCTGGAGTGTGAAGGGTAGCTCCTACGAGCAGTACTTC
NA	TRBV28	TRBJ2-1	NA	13	CASTLSDYNEQFF	TGTGCCAGCACCCTGTCTGACTACAATGAGCAGTTCTTC
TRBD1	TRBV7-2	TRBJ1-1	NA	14	CASSPNRGNTEAFF	TGTGCCAGCAGCCCGAACAGGGGGAACACTGAAGCTTTCTTT
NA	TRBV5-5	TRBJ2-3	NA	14	CASSFPPPTDTQYF	TGTGCCAGCAGCTTTCCCCCCCCCACAGATACGCAGTATTTT
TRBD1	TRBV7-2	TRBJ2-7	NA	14	CASSPRTGVGEQYF	TGTGCCAGCAGCCCCCGGACAGGGGTAGGGGAGCAGTACTTC
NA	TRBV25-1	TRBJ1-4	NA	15	CASSNPGATNEKLFF	TGTGCCAGCAGTAATCCGGGAGCAACTAATGAAAAACTGTTTTTT
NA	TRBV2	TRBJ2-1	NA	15	CASSQLRNSYNEQFF	TGTGCCAGCAGCCAACTCAGGAACAGCTACAATGAGCAGTTCTTC
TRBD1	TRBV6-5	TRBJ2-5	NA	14	CASRITGGRETQYF	TGTGCCAGCAGGATCACAGGGGGCCGGGAGACCCAGTACTTC
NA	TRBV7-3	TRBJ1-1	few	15	CASSLNRAEYTEAFF	TGTGCCAGCAGCTTAAACAGGGCCGAATACACTGAAGCTTTCTTT
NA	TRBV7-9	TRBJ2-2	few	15	CASSLAGTPLVELFF	TGTGCCAGCAGCTTAGCCGGGACCCCATTAGTTGAGCTGTTTTTT
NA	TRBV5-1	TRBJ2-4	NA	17	CASGPGGGRGSKNIQYF	TGCGCCAGCGGCCCCGGTGGGGGGAGAGGGTCCAAAAACATTCAGTACTTC
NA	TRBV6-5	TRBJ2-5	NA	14	CASSYSGGSETQYF	TGTGCCAGCAGTTACTCTGGCGGGTCGGAGACCCAGTACTTC
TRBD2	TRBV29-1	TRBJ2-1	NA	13	CSVEILAGSEQFF	TGCAGCGTTGAAATACTAGCGGGATCCGAGCAGTTCTTC
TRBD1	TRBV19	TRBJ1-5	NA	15	CASSIIGQGDQPQHF	TGTGCCAGTAGTATTATTGGACAGGGGGATCAGCCCCAGCATTTT
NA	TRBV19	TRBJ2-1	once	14	CASSIGGNVNEQFF	TGTGCCAGTAGTATAGGGGGAAATGTCAATGAGCAGTTCTTC
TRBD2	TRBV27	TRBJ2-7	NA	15	CASGGSGRGAYEQYF	TGTGCCAGCGGTGGTAGCGGGAGAGGTGCCTACGAGCAGTACTTC
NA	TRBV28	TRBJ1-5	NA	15	CASSSLRDGGQPQHF	TGTGCCAGCAGTTCCCTTAGGGATGGTGGCCAGCCCCAGCATTTT
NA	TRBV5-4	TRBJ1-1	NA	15	CASSSGQYMNTEAFF	TGTGCCAGCAGCTCCGGACAGTACATGAACACTGAAGCTTTCTTT
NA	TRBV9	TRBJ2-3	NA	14	CASSGGDPEDTQYF	TGTGCCAGCAGCGGGGGCGATCCCGAAGATACGCAGTATTTT
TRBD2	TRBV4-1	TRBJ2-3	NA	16	CASSPGTTLSTDTQYF	TGCGCCAGCAGCCCCGGGACTACCCTAAGCACAGATACGCAGTATTTT
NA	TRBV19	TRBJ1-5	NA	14	CASSILSGYQPQHF	TGTGCCAGTAGTATACTGTCCGGGTATCAGCCCCAGCATTTT
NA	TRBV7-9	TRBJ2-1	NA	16	CASSSVGGNYYNEQFF	TGTGCCAGCAGCTCAGTTGGAGGGAACTACTACAATGAGCAGTTCTTC
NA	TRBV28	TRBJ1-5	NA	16	CASSASSGYRDQPQHF	TGTGCCAGCAGTGCCTCTTCAGGATATCGGGACCAGCCCCAGCATTTT
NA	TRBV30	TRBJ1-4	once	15	CAWTLDSRYNEKLFF	TGTGCCTGGACACTCGACAGCCGGTATAATGAAAAACTGTTTTTT
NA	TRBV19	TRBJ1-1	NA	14	CASSIDQDSREAFF	TGTGCCAGTAGTATAGATCAGGACAGCAGGGAAGCTTTCTTT
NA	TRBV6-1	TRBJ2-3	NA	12	CASSVTKDTQYF	TGTGCCAGCAGTGTAACCAAAGATACGCAGTATTTT
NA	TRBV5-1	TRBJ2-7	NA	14	CASSQQGGTYEQYF	TGCGCCAGCAGCCAACAGGGGGGGACCTACGAGCAGTACTTC
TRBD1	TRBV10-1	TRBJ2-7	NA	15	CASSDRGTGRDEQYF	TGCGCCAGCAGTGATCGAGGGACAGGGAGGGACGAACAGTACTTC
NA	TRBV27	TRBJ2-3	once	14	CASRGGTSTDTQYF	TGTGCCAGCAGAGGCGGGACTAGCACAGATACGCAGTATTTT
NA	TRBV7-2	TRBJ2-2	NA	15	CASTQLGAGTGELFF	TGTGCCAGCACCCAGTTGGGCGCCGGCACCGGGGAGCTGTTTTTT
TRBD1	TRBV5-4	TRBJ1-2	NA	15	CASITTGTANYGYTF	TGTGCCAGCATTACAACCGGGACAGCAAACTATGGCTACACCTTC
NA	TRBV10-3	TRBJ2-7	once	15	CAISEAGGSSYEQYF	TGTGCCATCAGTGAAGCAGGGGGGTCCTCCTACGAGCAGTACTTC